A selection of T cell receptor beta chains follows, all from one sample in a study of T cell responses to AZD1222 COVID-19 vaccine. Profiling relied on immunoSEQ multiplex PCR, and the TCRdb table lists in-frame clones only, not all of them. The table shows approximately 120,000 clones, with nearly 90% occurring only once. Material: peripheral blood, obtained on day 0 of AZD1222 vaccination. These receptors were taken from an adult in good health. The conserved cysteine and the conserved F or W are not part of the CDR3 here. The order of the fields is clone size, J gene, V gene, CDR3 length, D gene, CDR3 protein. A D gene is named only where the DNA matches it firmly. Expanded clones get a size class; other rows say once, few or many, or leave the size out.

clone_size: NA
j_call: TRBJ2-7
v_call: TRBV5-1
cdr3_length: 13
d_call: TRBD2
cdr3_aa: ASSLPPSGDYEQY

clone_size: NA
j_call: TRBJ2-3
v_call: TRBV29-1
cdr3_length: 10
d_call: NA
cdr3_aa: SVDSSTDTQY

clone_size: NA
j_call: TRBJ2-7
v_call: TRBV28
cdr3_length: 12
d_call: NA
cdr3_aa: ASGSGYTSYEQY

clone_size: NA
j_call: TRBJ1-1
v_call: TRBV14
cdr3_length: 13
d_call: NA
cdr3_aa: ASIPAGWGAPEAF

clone_size: NA
j_call: TRBJ1-3
v_call: TRBV3-1/TRBV3-2
cdr3_length: 12
d_call: NA
cdr3_aa: ASSQGLSGNTIY

clone_size: NA
j_call: TRBJ2-1
v_call: TRBV10-3
cdr3_length: 11
d_call: NA
cdr3_aa: AITQSSYNEQF

clone_size: NA
j_call: TRBJ2-7
v_call: TRBV5-4
cdr3_length: 12
d_call: NA
cdr3_aa: ASSPEGTSYEQY

clone_size: NA
j_call: TRBJ2-1
v_call: TRBV3-1/TRBV3-2
cdr3_length: 13
d_call: TRBD1
cdr3_aa: ASSQGQGAVNEQF

clone_size: NA
j_call: TRBJ1-6
v_call: TRBV6-1
cdr3_length: 15
d_call: NA
cdr3_aa: ASSEASPRERYSPLH

clone_size: NA
j_call: TRBJ2-7
v_call: TRBV19
cdr3_length: 11
d_call: TRBD2
cdr3_aa: ASSPGLALEQY

clone_size: NA
j_call: TRBJ1-1
v_call: TRBV5-1
cdr3_length: 13
d_call: TRBD1
cdr3_aa: ASSGLTGVNTEAF

clone_size: NA
j_call: TRBJ2-3
v_call: TRBV4-3
cdr3_length: 12
d_call: NA
cdr3_aa: ASSQGAYTDTQY

clone_size: NA
j_call: TRBJ2-2
v_call: TRBV6-2/TRBV6-3
cdr3_length: 13
d_call: TRBD1
cdr3_aa: ASSPDRVATGELF

clone_size: NA
j_call: TRBJ1-6
v_call: TRBV7-9
cdr3_length: 11
d_call: NA
cdr3_aa: ASSLLENSPLH

clone_size: NA
j_call: TRBJ1-2
v_call: TRBV18
cdr3_length: 13
d_call: TRBD1
cdr3_aa: ASSPLTGERYGYT

clone_size: NA
j_call: TRBJ1-2
v_call: TRBV10-3
cdr3_length: 14
d_call: NA
cdr3_aa: AITLTAGMSGYGYT

clone_size: NA
j_call: TRBJ2-1
v_call: TRBV2
cdr3_length: 14
d_call: TRBD2
cdr3_aa: ASRLAGGSSYNEQF

clone_size: few
j_call: TRBJ1-3
v_call: TRBV5-1
cdr3_length: 13
d_call: NA
cdr3_aa: ASSLVGGPGNTIY

clone_size: NA
j_call: TRBJ2-1
v_call: TRBV4-3
cdr3_length: 15
d_call: TRBD2
cdr3_aa: ASSQDLASGGYDEQF

clone_size: NA
j_call: TRBJ1-5
v_call: TRBV6-1
cdr3_length: 13
d_call: NA
cdr3_aa: ASSEALGSNQPQH

clone_size: NA
j_call: TRBJ2-1
v_call: TRBV9
cdr3_length: 12
d_call: TRBD2
cdr3_aa: ASSSSGSVNEQF

clone_size: NA
j_call: TRBJ2-3
v_call: TRBV6-4
cdr3_length: 12
d_call: NA
cdr3_aa: ASTLRARTDTQY

clone_size: NA
j_call: TRBJ1-2
v_call: TRBV7-8
cdr3_length: 14
d_call: NA
cdr3_aa: ASLLPGRAPGYGYT

clone_size: NA
j_call: TRBJ2-1
v_call: TRBV7-3
cdr3_length: 14
d_call: NA
cdr3_aa: ASSFSSISSYNEQF

clone_size: NA
j_call: TRBJ2-7
v_call: TRBV7-8
cdr3_length: 13
d_call: TRBD1
cdr3_aa: ASSPGTGLSYEQY

clone_size: NA
j_call: TRBJ2-7
v_call: TRBV4-1
cdr3_length: 13
d_call: NA
cdr3_aa: ASSQGAGTSYEQY

clone_size: few
j_call: TRBJ1-1
v_call: TRBV12-3/TRBV12-4
cdr3_length: 11
d_call: NA
cdr3_aa: ASSPRANTEAF

clone_size: NA
j_call: TRBJ2-1
v_call: TRBV27
cdr3_length: 14
d_call: NA
cdr3_aa: ASSLTLGASYNEQF

clone_size: NA
j_call: TRBJ2-1
v_call: TRBV11-2
cdr3_length: 13
d_call: NA
cdr3_aa: ASSQGLALYNEQF

clone_size: NA
j_call: TRBJ1-5
v_call: TRBV5-8
cdr3_length: 13
d_call: NA
cdr3_aa: ASTLGNFRGQPQH

clone_size: NA
j_call: TRBJ1-1
v_call: TRBV19
cdr3_length: 12
d_call: NA
cdr3_aa: ASNQGWGDTEAF

clone_size: NA
j_call: TRBJ1-5
v_call: TRBV6-1
cdr3_length: 10
d_call: TRBD1
cdr3_aa: ASSSPTGAQH

clone_size: NA
j_call: TRBJ1-1
v_call: TRBV19
cdr3_length: 13
d_call: NA
cdr3_aa: ASSISGLLNTEAF

clone_size: NA
j_call: TRBJ2-5
v_call: TRBV28
cdr3_length: 13
d_call: NA
cdr3_aa: ASSLLAGSSETQY

clone_size: NA
j_call: TRBJ1-6
v_call: TRBV5-6
cdr3_length: 14
d_call: NA
cdr3_aa: ASSLSGAGYNSPLH

clone_size: NA
j_call: TRBJ1-5
v_call: TRBV5-4
cdr3_length: 10
d_call: NA
cdr3_aa: ASSLDRQPQH

clone_size: NA
j_call: TRBJ2-3
v_call: TRBV19
cdr3_length: 17
d_call: TRBD2
cdr3_aa: ASSILGPRGGMFTDTQY

clone_size: NA
j_call: TRBJ2-2
v_call: TRBV6-5
cdr3_length: 12
d_call: NA
cdr3_aa: ASSYAEGTGELF

clone_size: NA
j_call: TRBJ1-1
v_call: TRBV6-5
cdr3_length: 12
d_call: TRBD1
cdr3_aa: ASRLIGQGSEAF

clone_size: NA
j_call: TRBJ1-2
v_call: TRBV5-1
cdr3_length: 12
d_call: NA
cdr3_aa: ASSPVVAGQGYT

clone_size: once
j_call: TRBJ2-1
v_call: TRBV7-3
cdr3_length: 14
d_call: NA
cdr3_aa: ASSQSPGTAYNEQF

clone_size: few
j_call: TRBJ1-2
v_call: TRBV6-1
cdr3_length: 12
d_call: TRBD1
cdr3_aa: ASSEGDRGYGYT

clone_size: NA
j_call: TRBJ2-1
v_call: TRBV5-4
cdr3_length: 16
d_call: TRBD2
cdr3_aa: ASSSTSGGTSSYNEQF

clone_size: NA
j_call: TRBJ1-6
v_call: TRBV4-1
cdr3_length: 14
d_call: NA
cdr3_aa: ASSQDRTRWGSPLH

clone_size: few
j_call: TRBJ2-7
v_call: TRBV11-1
cdr3_length: 13
d_call: NA
cdr3_aa: ASSAGRDRSYEQY

clone_size: NA
j_call: TRBJ2-7
v_call: TRBV3-1/TRBV3-2
cdr3_length: 11
d_call: NA
cdr3_aa: ASSSNRGLGQY

clone_size: NA
j_call: TRBJ1-1
v_call: TRBV7-9
cdr3_length: 13
d_call: TRBD1
cdr3_aa: ASSPQTGGNTEAF

clone_size: NA
j_call: TRBJ2-3
v_call: TRBV9
cdr3_length: 12
d_call: NA
cdr3_aa: ASSVVLNTDTQY

clone_size: NA
j_call: TRBJ1-2
v_call: TRBV5-1
cdr3_length: 13
d_call: NA
cdr3_aa: ASSLGGQLGNGYT

clone_size: NA
j_call: TRBJ1-1
v_call: TRBV30
cdr3_length: 16
d_call: NA
cdr3_aa: AWSVLLPPDRMNTEAF